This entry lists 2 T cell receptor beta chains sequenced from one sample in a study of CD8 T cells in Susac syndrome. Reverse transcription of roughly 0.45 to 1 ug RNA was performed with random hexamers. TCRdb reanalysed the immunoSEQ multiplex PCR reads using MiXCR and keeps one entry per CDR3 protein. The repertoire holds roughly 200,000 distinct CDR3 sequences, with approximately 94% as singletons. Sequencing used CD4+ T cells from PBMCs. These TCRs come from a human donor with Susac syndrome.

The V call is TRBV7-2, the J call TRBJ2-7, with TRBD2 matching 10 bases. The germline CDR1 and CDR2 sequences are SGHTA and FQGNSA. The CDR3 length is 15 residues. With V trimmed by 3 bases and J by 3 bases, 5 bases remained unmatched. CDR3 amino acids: CASSFLLAGYYEQYF. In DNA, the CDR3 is TGTGCCAGCAGCTTTCTACTAGCGGGGTACTACGAGCAGTACTTC.

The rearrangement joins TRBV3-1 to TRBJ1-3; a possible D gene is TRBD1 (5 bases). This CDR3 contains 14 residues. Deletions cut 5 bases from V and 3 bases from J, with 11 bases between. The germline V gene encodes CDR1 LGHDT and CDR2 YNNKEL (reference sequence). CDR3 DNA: TGTGCCAGCAGCACAGCCAGGGATGGAAACACCATATATTTT. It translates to CASSTARDGNTIYF. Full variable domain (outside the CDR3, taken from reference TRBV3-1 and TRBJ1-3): DTAVSQTPKYLVTQMGNDKSIKCEQNLGHDTMYWYKQDSKKFLKIMFSYNNKELIINETVPNRFSPKSPDKAHLNLHINSLELGDSAVYFCASSTARDGNTIYFGEGSWLTVV.